This T cell receptor (beta chain) was profiled in a study of T cells in Graves' hyperthyroidism and ophthalmopathy. Study-level points and caveats: Ophthalmopathy was distinguished from stable hyperthyroidism by 13 V-J signatures. Most expanded thyroid clonotypes above 0.001 also appeared in blood.

Diagnosing involved the use of clinical symptoms, serum thyroxine and TRAb, thyroid ultrasound and orbital computed tomography. Out of approximately 10 ml of fresh peripheral blood came the PBMCs. Regarding this clonotype: What it binds is unknown.

The source material, RNA transcripts, was used to amplify TCR beta CDR3 regions. RT-PCR in the first round (using the HTBI primer set) targeted the TCR CDR3. In TCRdb, the multiplex PCR reads were re-called with MiXCR into one record per CDR3 protein. The top ten hold approximately 8% of the sample, which has some 460,000 distinct CDR3 sequences, about 15% seen once. V was clipped by 0 bases and J by 1 base, with 17 bases between them. There are 18 residues in the CDR3. Per the germline V gene, CDR1 is SGDLS and CDR2 is YYNGEE. This receptor was obtained from a woman aged 18 to 35 with Graves' hyperthyroidism. This sequence joins TRBV9 and TRBJ2-4; D perhaps matches TRBD2 (5 bases). Sequenced: blood. The CDR3 loop is CASSVDGEGRMAKNIQYF. In DNA, the CDR3 is TGTGCCAGCAGCGTAGATGGTGAAGGGAGAATGGCCAAAAACATTCAGTACTTC.